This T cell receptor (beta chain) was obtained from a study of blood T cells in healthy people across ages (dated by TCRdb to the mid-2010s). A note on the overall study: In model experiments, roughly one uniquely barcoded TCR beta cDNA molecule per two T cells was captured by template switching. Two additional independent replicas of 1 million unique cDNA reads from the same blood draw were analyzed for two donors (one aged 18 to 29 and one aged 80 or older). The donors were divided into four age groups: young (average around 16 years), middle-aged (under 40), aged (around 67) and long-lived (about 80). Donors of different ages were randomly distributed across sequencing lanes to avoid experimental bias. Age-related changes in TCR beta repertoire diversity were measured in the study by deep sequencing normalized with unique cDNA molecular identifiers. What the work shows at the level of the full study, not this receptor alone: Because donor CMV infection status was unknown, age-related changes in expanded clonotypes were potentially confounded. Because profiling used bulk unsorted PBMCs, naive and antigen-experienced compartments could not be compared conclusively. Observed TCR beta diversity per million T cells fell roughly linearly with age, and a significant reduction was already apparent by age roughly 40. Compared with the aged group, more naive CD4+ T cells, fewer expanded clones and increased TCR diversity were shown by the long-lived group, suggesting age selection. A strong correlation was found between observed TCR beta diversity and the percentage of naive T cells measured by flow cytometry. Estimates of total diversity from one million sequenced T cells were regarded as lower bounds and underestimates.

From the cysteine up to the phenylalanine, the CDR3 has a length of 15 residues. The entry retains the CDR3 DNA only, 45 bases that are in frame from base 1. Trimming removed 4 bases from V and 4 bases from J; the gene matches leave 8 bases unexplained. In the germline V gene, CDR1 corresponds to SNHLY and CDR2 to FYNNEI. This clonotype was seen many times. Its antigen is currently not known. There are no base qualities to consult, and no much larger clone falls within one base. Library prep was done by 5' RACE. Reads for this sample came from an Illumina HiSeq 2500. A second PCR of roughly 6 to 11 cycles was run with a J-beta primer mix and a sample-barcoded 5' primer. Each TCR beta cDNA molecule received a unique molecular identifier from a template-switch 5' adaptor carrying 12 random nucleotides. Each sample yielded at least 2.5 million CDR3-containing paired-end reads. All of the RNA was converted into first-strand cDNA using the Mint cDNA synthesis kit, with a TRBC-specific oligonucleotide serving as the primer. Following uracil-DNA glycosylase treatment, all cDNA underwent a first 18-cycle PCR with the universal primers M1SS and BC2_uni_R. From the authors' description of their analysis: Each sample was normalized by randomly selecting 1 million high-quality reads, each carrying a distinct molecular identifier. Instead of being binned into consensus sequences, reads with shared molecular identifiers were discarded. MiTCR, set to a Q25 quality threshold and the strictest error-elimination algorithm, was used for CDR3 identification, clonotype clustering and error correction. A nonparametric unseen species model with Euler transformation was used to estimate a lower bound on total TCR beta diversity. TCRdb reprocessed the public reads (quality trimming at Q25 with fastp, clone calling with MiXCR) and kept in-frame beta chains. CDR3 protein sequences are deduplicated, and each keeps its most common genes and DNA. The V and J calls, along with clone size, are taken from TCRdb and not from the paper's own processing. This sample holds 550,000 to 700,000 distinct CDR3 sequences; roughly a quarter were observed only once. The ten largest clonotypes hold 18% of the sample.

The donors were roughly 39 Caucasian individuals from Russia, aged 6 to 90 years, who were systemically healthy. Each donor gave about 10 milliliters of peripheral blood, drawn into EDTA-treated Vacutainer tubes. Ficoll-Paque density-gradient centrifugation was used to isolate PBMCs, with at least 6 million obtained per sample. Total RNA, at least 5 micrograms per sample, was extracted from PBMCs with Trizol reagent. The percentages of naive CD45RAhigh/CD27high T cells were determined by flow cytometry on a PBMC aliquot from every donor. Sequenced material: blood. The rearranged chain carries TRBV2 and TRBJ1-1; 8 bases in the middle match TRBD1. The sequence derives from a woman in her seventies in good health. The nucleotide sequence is TGTGCCAGCAGTGCCTCGACAGGGGTTGGCACTGAAGCTTTCTTT. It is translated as CASSASTGVGTEAFF.